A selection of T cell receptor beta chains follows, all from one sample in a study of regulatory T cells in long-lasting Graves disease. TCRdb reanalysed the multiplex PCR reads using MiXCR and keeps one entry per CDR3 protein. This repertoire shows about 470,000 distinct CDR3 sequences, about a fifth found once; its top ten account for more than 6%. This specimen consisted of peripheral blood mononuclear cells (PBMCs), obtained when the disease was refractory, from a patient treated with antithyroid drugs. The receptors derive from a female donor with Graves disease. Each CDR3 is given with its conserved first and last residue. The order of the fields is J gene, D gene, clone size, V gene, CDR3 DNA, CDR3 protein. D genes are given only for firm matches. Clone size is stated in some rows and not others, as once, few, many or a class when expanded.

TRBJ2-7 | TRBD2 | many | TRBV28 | TGTGCCAGCAGATCCCCGACGGGGGGTGACGAGCAGTACTTC | CASRSPTGGDEQYF
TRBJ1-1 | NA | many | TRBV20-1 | TGCAGTGCTAGAGAGTTGGGGCAGTATGAAGCTTTCTTT | CSARELGQYEAFF
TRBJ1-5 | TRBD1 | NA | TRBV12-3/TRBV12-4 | TGTGCCAGCAGTTTAAGGGACAGGGGGCCTAATCAGCCCCAGCATTTT | CASSLRDRGPNQPQHF
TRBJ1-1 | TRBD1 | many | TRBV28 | TGTGCCAGCAGCTTCGGGCCCTGGACAGGGGGAGCTTTCTTT | CASSFGPWTGGAFF
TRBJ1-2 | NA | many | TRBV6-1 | TGTGCCAGCAGGGGGGGCGGGGGTTCTAACTATGGCTACACCTTC | CASRGGGGSNYGYTF
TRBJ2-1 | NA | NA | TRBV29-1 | TGCAGCGTTATACGTCTAGACAATGAGCAGTTCTTC | CSVIRLDNEQFF
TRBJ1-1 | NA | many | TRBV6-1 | TGTGCCAGCAGTCGGGCGGGGATTTCAGGGGACACTGAAGCTTTCTTT | CASSRAGISGDTEAFF
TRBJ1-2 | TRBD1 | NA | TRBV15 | TGTGCCACCAGCAGAGAAAAGGGGGCGGCCTATGGCTACACCTTC | CATSREKGAAYGYTF
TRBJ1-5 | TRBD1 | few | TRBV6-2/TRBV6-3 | TGTGCCAGCAGTTACTCGGCACAGGGGGGGCCGGACCAGCCCCAGCATTTT | CASSYSAQGGPDQPQHF
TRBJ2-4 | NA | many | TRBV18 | TGTGCCAGCTCACCGGACCTAAGGGACATTCAGTACTTC | CASSPDLRDIQYF
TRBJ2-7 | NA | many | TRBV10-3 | TGTGCCATCAGTGAGTCGGCGGTCTCCTACGAGCAGTACTTC | CAISESAVSYEQYF
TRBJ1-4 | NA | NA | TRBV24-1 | TGTGCCACCAGTGACCAGGACCGCGAAAAACTGTTTTTT | CATSDQDREKLFF
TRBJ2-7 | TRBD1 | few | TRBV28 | TGTGCCAGCAGCTATAGACAGGGTGGGGGCGAGCAGTACTTC | CASSYRQGGGEQYF
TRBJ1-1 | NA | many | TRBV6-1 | TGTGCCAGCAGTCCGGGATGGACCACTGAAGCTTTCTTT | CASSPGWTTEAFF
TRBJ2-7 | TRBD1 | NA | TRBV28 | TGTGCCAGCAGTTCATTTCCCGGACAGGGGGCATACGAGCAGTACTTC | CASSSFPGQGAYEQYF
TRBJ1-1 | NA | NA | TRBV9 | TGTGCCAGCAGCGTAGAGCTGAACACTGAAGCTTCCTTT | CASSVELNTEASF
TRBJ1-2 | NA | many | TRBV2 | TGTGCCAGCAGGGAGAAGGGTGGCTACACCTTC | CASREKGGYTF
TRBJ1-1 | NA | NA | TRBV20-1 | TGCAGTGCTAGCCGTCGGACGGAAGCTTTCTTT | CSASRRTEAFF
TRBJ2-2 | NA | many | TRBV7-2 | TGTGCCAGCAGCCCGATTCGGAGCGGGGAGCTGTTTTTT | CASSPIRSGELFF
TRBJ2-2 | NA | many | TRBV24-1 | TGTGCCACCAGTGGGACGCGAGCGAACACCGGGGAGCTGTTTTTT | CATSGTRANTGELFF
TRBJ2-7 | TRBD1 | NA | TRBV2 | TGTGCCAGCAGTGAATCAGGGGGTTTGAGGTACGAGCAGTACTTC | CASSESGGLRYEQYF
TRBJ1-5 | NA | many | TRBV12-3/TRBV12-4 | TGTGCCAGCAGTGAGGTCGGGGGGGACAATCAGCCCCAGCATTTT | CASSEVGGDNQPQHF
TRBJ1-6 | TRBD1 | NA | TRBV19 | TGTGCCAGTAGTCTCGACAGGGGAAACCCCCTCCACTTT | CASSLDRGNPLHF
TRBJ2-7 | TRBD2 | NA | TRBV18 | TGTGCCAGCTCACCGACGCCGACGGGGGGTTACGAGCAGTACTTC | CASSPTPTGGYEQYF
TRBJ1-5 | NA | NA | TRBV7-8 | TGTGCCAGCAGCACCGGGACAAATAATCAGCCCCAGCATTTT | CASSTGTNNQPQHF
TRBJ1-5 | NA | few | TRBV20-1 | TGCAGTGCCATTATGGCCGTAAATCAGCCCCAGCATTTT | CSAIMAVNQPQHF
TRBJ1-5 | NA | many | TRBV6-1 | TGTGCCACCTCCAGCGAGGGTCGTCAGCCCCAGCATTTT | CATSSEGRQPQHF
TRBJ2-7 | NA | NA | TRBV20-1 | TGCAGTGCGCAACCCGGTGAAACAGGCGCCAACGAGCGGTACTTC | CSAQPGETGANERYF
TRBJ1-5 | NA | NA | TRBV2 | TGTGCCAGCAGAGGAGGTTCCGGTCAGCCCCAGCATTTT | CASRGGSGQPQHF
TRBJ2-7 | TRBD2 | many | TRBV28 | TGTGCCAGCAAAAGGAGCGGGGGGGTCGGAGCCCTCTGGTACGAGCAGTACTTC | CASKRSGGVGALWYEQYF
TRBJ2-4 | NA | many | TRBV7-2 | TGTGCCAGCAGCTCAGTAGCGGACTCACTAGCCAAAAACATTCAGTACTTC | CASSSVADSLAKNIQYF